This T cell receptor (beta chain) was recorded in a study of T cell repertoires in cytomegalovirus infection. Study-level background: Recently identified HLA-C-restricted CMV epitopes were among the peptides used. Public TCR beta signature analysis indicated the presence of both CMV infection and matching HLA type.

As to this clonotype: Its antigen is unidentified.

CDR3 size: 13 residues. Germline CDR1 and CDR2: KGHDR and SFDVKD. V dropped 3 bases and J dropped 4 bases, with 8 bases sitting between them. One entry per CDR3 protein, called by TCRdb with MiXCR from the reads. The sample records about 340,000 distinct CDR3 sequences, approximately 32% being singletons. Points from the study as a whole: HLA-C-restricted CMV clonotypes gave the most frequent clonotype in two of eight donors.

The origin of this receptor is a human donor in good health (CMV status not recorded). Some clones in this sample may be carry-over from other donors' samples. Specimen: cultured PBMCs, collected from culture after CMV antigen stimulation. This chain uses TRBV24-1 with TRBJ1-2; possible D gene TRBD1, 5 bases. CDR3 DNA sequence: TGTGCCACCAGTGATCCGACAGTCTATGGCTACACCTTC. It yields the protein CATSDPTVYGYTF.